A selection of T cell receptor beta chains follows, all from one sample in a study of T cell responses to AZD1222 COVID-19 vaccine. Produced via immunoSEQ multiplex PCR; TCRdb's table is partial and in-frame only. Among approximately 89,000 clones, more than 70% were seen once, and the ten largest hold roughly 3%. The material sequenced was peripheral blood, taken on day 0 of AZD1222 vaccination. The receptors stem from an adult in good health. The CDR3 runs from the conserved cysteine through the conserved F or W. D genes are given only for firm matches.

NA 17 TRBV6-6 CASSPSVGGVSNQPQHF
TRBD2 20 TRBV3-1/TRBV3-2 CASSLGGGLAGDLTQETQYF
TRBD1 13 TRBV6-5 CASAGQMNTEAFF
NA 16 TRBV27 CASSFLFGTGTGELFF
TRBD2 15 TRBV5-1 CASSFGGGVQETQYF
TRBD2 16 TRBV5-1 CASSLVGGGSYNEQFF
TRBD2 15 TRBV15 CATSRRTSGQETQYF
NA 13 TRBV5-4 CASSSSFTDTQYF
NA 13 TRBV9 CASSVAPGDTQYF
NA 13 TRBV6-5 CASSYRGGQPQHF
TRBD1 14 TRBV5-4 CASCRDRGTYEQYF
TRBD2 17 TRBV12-5 CASGLVQTSGHTDTQYF
NA 10 TRBV25-1 CARFTGELFF
NA 13 TRBV30 CAWGGRGNQPQHF
TRBD2 18 TRBV5-6 CASSAPERWLAGIQTQYF
NA 14 TRBV5-1 CASSLGGGNQPQHF
NA 13 TRBV11-3 CASSHQINYGYTF
TRBD1 14 TRBV5-6 CASSLGTGFGELFF
NA 15 TRBV4-3 CASSQDGFGTGELFF
NA 15 TRBV6-5 CASSLGAYSGNTIYF
TRBD1 14 TRBV6-5 CATHRGQDNSPLHF
TRBD1 12 TRBV19 CASSIDRGEAFF
NA 15 TRBV6-1 CASSEASSGANVLTF
NA 15 TRBV28 CATRRAGVGTYGYTF
NA 14 TRBV5-1 CASSLKGGLEPQHF
TRBD1 15 TRBV11-3 CASSLYGTDNSPLHF
TRBD2 16 TRBV2 CASSESGGPLGGTQYF
TRBD2 15 TRBV6-2/TRBV6-3 CASSPLPGLVGEQYF
TRBD1 15 TRBV7-2 CASSRTGLSGNTIYF
NA 14 TRBV6-2/TRBV6-3 CASSYQSFNEKLFF
TRBD1 15 TRBV7-2 CASSHRDRGGGEAFF
NA 16 TRBV7-8 CASSLPSTNVRDTQYF
NA 14 TRBV7-2 CASSLDPGGYEQYF
NA 12 TRBV19 CASSTRVGEAFF
TRBD1 15 TRBV4-1 CASSPGDSSPYGYTF
NA 16 TRBV19 CASSTKAPTAVWGYTF
NA 14 TRBV7-2 CASSLALEGTEAFF
NA 15 TRBV7-2 CASSPPNGGPYEQYF
TRBD1 12 TRBV2 CASSADRDAAYF
NA 17 TRBV29-1 CSVEEKLGRGPAGEQYF
TRBD2 15 TRBV11-2 CASSRGLAGTYEQYF